The 7 T cell receptor beta chains reported below all come from one sample, sequenced in a study of cytomegalovirus exposure and HLA in healthy donors. Primers included in the PCR were 60 Vbeta and 13 Jbeta primers. Clones were sequenced by immunoSEQ multiplex PCR, and TCRdb holds only the in-frame ones, with some missing. Of approximately 180,000 clones listed, more than 85% were seen once; the top ten hold 1.5% to 2%. Sequenced material: PBMCs. These receptors all stem from a woman younger than 30 in good health and CMV-seronegative.

The chain joins TRBV29-1 to TRBJ1-2; 9 bases map to TRBD1. Unmatched junction bases numbered 7, after V lost 3 bases and J lost 8 bases. CDR1 and CDR2 (germline): SQVTM, ANQGSEA. The CDR3 consists of 13 residues. CDR3 loop: CSVDRRTGEGYTF. The CDR3 region has the DNA TGCAGCGTTGACCGACGGACAGGGGAGGGCTACACCTTC.

A single count supports this clone. The chain is built from TRBV19 and TRBJ2-1; 11 bases map to TRBD2. The germline V gene encodes CDR1 LNHDA and CDR2 SQIVND (reference sequence). The V segment lost 4 bases and the J segment 8 bases; nucleotides outside the gene matches: 16. CDR3 length equals 18 residues. The CDR3 loop is CASSTLRTSGRYMDEQFF. CDR3 sequence (DNA): TGTGCCAGTAGTACCCTTAGGACTAGCGGGCGTTATATGGATGAGCAGTTCTTC. Combining the CDR3 with reference TRBV19 and TRBJ2-1 gives the whole variable domain DGGITQSPKYLFRKEGQNVTLSCEQNLNHDAMYWYRQDPGQGLRLIYYSQIVNDFQKGDIAEGYSVSREKKESFPLTVTSAQKNPTAFYLCASSTLRTSGRYMDEQFFGPGTRLTVL.

The CDR3 nucleotides are TGTGCCAGCAGGCTTACAGGGGCCTTTAATGAAAAACTGTTTTTT. Amino acid sequence: CASRLTGAFNEKLFF. J is TRBJ1-4 and V is TRBV6-6; 7 bases match TRBD1. V shed 6 bases, J shed 4 bases, and the junction held 8 bases outside the gene matches. Germline V lookup: CDR1 MNHNY, CDR2 SVGAGI (reference sequence). The CDR3 extends over 15 amino acids.

The genes are TRBV2 and TRBJ2-1; 15 bases line up with TRBD2. Germline lookup yields CDR1 SNHLY and CDR2 FYNNEI. The CDR3 has 17 residues. With 6 bases clipped from V and 3 bases from J, the junction kept 6 bases outside the gene matches. The CDR3 loop is CASSLGLAGGFYNEQFF. The CDR3 bases are TGTGCCAGCAGCCTGGGACTAGCGGGGGGTTTCTACAATGAGCAGTTCTTC.

V is TRBV19 and J is TRBJ1-1; D gene ambiguous. The V gene's germline CDR1 is LNHDA and CDR2 SQIVND (reference sequence). CDR3 length: 14 amino acids. The V and J ends lost 1 base and 1 base respectively, with 7 bases between them. CDR3 residues: CASSIGPGNTEAFF. CDR3 nucleotides: TGTGCCAGTAGTATAGGGCCGGGGAACACTGAAGCTTTCTTT. Variable domain in full (rest from reference TRBV19 and TRBJ1-1): DGGITQSPKYLFRKEGQNVTLSCEQNLNHDAMYWYRQDPGQGLRLIYYSQIVNDFQKGDIAEGYSVSREKKESFPLTVTSAQKNPTAFYLCASSIGPGNTEAFFGQGTRLTVV.

This chain links TRBV5-1 with TRBJ1-2; D gene unclear. This CDR3 comprises 13 residues. The germline CDR1 and CDR2 sequences are SGHRS and YFSETQ. Trimming took off 1 base at V and 8 bases at J, with 12 bases between the two ends. The CDR3 DNA is TGCGCCAGCAGCTTGAGTGGTTCTCTAGGCTACACCTTC. This sequence encodes CASSLSGSLGYTF.

The J gene is TRBJ1-4, the V gene TRBV28; 7 positions match TRBD1. J lost 4 bases, V lost 4 bases, and 3 bases had no gene match. CDR3 size: 14 residues. Germline V CDR1 and CDR2: MDHEN, SYDVKM. Here the CDR3 reads CASSWDSFNEKLFF. The CDR3 DNA is TGTGCCAGCAGTTGGGACAGTTTTAATGAAAAACTGTTTTTT.